The clone carrying this T cell receptor (beta chain) is termed large. Its specificity is not known. This sample was included in a study of spatial heterogeneity in lung cancer. Background on the study: A T cell module score from matched bulk RNA-seq correlated strongly with TCR transcript counts in tumor regions. Study observations and caveats: It was found that expanded intratumoral alpha and beta TCR counts tracked tumor mutation counts.

TCRdb re-called the 5' RACE reads with MiXCR, one entry per CDR3 protein. The sample records about 500 distinct CDR3 sequences, approximately 10% being singletons. Time point: sample taken at primary tumor resection. This sample comprised lung tumor tissue, obtained at surgery. The sequence came from a female donor with early-stage non-small cell lung cancer.

Here the CDR3 DNA reads TGTGCCAGCAAGACGGGGGGAACCTATAATTCACCCCTCCACTTT. This encodes CASKTGGTYNSPLHF. The chain joins TRBV7-8 to TRBJ1-6; maybe TRBD1 (5 bases). Per germline, CDR1 SGHVS and CDR2 FQNEAQ. The CDR3 extends over 15 amino acids. Trimming shortened V by 7 bases and J by 2 bases, and 12 bases separated the two germline ends. Together with reference TRBV7-8 and TRBJ1-6, the CDR3 gives the full variable domain: GAGVSQSPRYKVAKRGQDVALRCDPISGHVSLFWYQQALGQGPEFLTYFQNEAQLDKSGLPSDRFFAERPEGSVSTLKIQRTQQEDSAVYLCASKTGGTYNSPLHFGNGTRLTVT.